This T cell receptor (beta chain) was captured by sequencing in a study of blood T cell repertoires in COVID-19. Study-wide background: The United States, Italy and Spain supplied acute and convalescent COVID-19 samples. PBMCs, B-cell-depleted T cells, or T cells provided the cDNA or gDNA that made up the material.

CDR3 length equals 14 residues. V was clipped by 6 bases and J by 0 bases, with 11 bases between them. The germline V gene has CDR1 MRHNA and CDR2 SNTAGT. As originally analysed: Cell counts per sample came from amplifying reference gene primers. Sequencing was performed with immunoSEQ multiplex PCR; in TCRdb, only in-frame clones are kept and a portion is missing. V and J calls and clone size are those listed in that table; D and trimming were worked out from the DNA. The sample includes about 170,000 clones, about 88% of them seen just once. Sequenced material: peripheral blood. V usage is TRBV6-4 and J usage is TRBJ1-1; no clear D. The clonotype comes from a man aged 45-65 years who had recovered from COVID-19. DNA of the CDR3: TGTGCCAGCAGGCCCTCAGGTCTGAACACTGAAGCTTTCTTT. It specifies CASRPSGLNTEAFF.